This T cell receptor beta chain was sequenced for a study of T cell responses to AZD1222 COVID-19 vaccine. Study-level background: Second-dose intervals near 4 or 12 weeks were combined.

As regards this clone: Its antigen is as yet unknown.

The CDR3 spans 15 residues. Per the germline V gene, CDR1 is SNHLY and CDR2 is FYNNEI. V was clipped by 4 bases and J by 9 bases, with 19 bases between them. Sequencing used immunoSEQ multiplex PCR; TCRdb keeps in-frame clones, though not all of them. The table has about 150,000 clones, about nine tenths seen once; the top ten hold more than 1.3%. Notes on the study in general: Dominant at 160-218 and 743-854, vaccine-associated CD4 TCRs also spanned spike. The breadth and depth of Spike-specific TCRs increased once two AZD1222 doses had been given.

The sequencing used peripheral blood, collected on day 0 of AZD1222 vaccination. This receptor was obtained from an adult in good health. The gene calls are TRBV2 and TRBJ1-5; D may be TRBD1 (5 bases). CDR3: CASSVREPLQRPQHF. CDR3 nucleotides: TGTGCCAGCAGTGTCAGGGAACCTCTTCAACGGCCCCAGCATTTT.